These 5 T cell receptor beta chains were all obtained from the same sample, sequenced in a study of patients and donors after allogeneic stem cell transplantation. MiXCR was run by TCRdb on the RT-PCR reads, yielding one entry per CDR3 protein. The sample gives some 960,000 distinct CDR3 sequences, approximately 18% of which show up once; around 6% is in the top ten. The source material was blood, either unsorted or a sorted T cell fraction (not recorded which). These receptor sequences come from a human donor who was either an allogeneic HSCT recipient or a stem cell or donor lymphocyte infusion donor (not recorded which). It is not recorded whose cells these are; they may come from a transplant donor.

This clonotype was seen a handful of times. The rearrangement joins TRBV5-8 to TRBJ1-6; D is ambiguous. This CDR3 contains 13 residues. V was trimmed by 5 bases and J by 9 bases, leaving 12 bases between them. Germline CDR1 SGHTS, CDR2 YDEGEE. The CDR3 region has the DNA TGTGCCAGCAGTTCGAACTTCCGTTCACCCCTCCACTTT. This sequence encodes CASSSNFRSPLHF.

CDR3 residues: CASSLAERGGGETQYF. Written as DNA, the CDR3 is TGTGCCAGCAGCTTAGCGGAGCGGGGGGGCGGAGAGACCCAGTACTTC. This chain connects TRBV7-8 to TRBJ2-5; 10 nucleotides agree with TRBD2. CDR3 size: 16 residues. Germline CDR1 SGHVS, CDR2 FQNEAQ. V lost 0 bases and J lost 4; bases outside the gene matches: 5.

The V call is TRBV11-3, the J call TRBJ2-1, with TRBD2 identical over 8 bases. The ends lost 5 bases at V and 8 bases at J; junction bases unmatched: 11. The CDR3 spans 15 residues. Germline V gene data show CDR1 as SGHNT and CDR2 as YENEEA. The CDR3 nucleotides are TGTGCCAGCAGCCCGCCCGGGACTAGAAGTCATGAGCAGTTCTTC. It is translated as CASSPPGTRSHEQFF.

This clonotype turned up a few times. This rearrangement joins TRBV5-1 to TRBJ2-4; maybe TRBD2 (8 bases). Trimming removed 4 bases at V and 5 bases at J, with 19 bases between. CDR3 length: 16 amino acids. Germline V gene data show CDR1 as SGHRS and CDR2 as YFSETQ. The CDR3 loop reads CASSPRGGGTENIQYF. CDR3 sequence (DNA): TGCGCCAGCAGCCCCCGGGGCGGGGGGACAGAAAACATTCAGTACTTC.

V and J are TRBV29-1 and TRBJ2-2; the D is unclear. Per the germline V gene, CDR1 is SQVTM and CDR2 is ANQGSEA. Trimming stripped 7 bases from V and 2 bases from J, with 11 bases between. The CDR3 sequence is 13 residues long. The DNA for the CDR3 is TGCAGCGCCCTACGTACCAACACCGGGGAGCTGTTTTTT. It codes for CSALRTNTGELFF.